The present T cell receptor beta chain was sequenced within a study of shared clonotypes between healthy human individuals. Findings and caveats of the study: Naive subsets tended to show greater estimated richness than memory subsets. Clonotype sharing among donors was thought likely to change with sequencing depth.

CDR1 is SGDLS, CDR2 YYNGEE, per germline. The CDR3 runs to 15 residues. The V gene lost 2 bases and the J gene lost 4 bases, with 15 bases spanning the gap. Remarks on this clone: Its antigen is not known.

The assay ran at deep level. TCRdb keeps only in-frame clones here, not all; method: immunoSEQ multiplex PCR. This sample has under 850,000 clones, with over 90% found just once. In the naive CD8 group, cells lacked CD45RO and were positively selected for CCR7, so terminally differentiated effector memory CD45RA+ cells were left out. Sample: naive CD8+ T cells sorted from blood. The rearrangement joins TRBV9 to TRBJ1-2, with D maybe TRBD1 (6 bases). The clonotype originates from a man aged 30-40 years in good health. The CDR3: CASSVGLTGVYGYTF. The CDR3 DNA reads TGTGCCAGCAGCGTCGGATTGACAGGAGTCTATGGCTACACCTTC.